This entry lists 9 T cell receptor beta chains sequenced from one sample in a study of T cells after yellow fever vaccination. TCRdb reprocessed the 5' RACE reads via MiXCR and lists one record per CDR3 protein. The sample lists more than 450,000 distinct CDR3 sequences, less than 25% occurring once. Sequences were derived from PBMCs, sampled about 21 days after the first yellow fever vaccination. These receptors were obtained from a young man who received the YFV17D yellow fever vaccine.

The V and J genes are TRBV11-2 and TRBJ2-4; 8 nucleotides line up with TRBD2. CDR3 length: 16 residues. Germline V gives CDR1 SGHAT, CDR2 FQNNGV. V gave up 3 bases and J gave up 1 base; unmatched junction bases: 5. CDR3 protein: CASSFGGGRAKNIQYF. As DNA, the CDR3 is TGTGCCAGCAGCTTTGGGGGCGGGAGGGCCAAAAACATTCAGTACTTC.

V usage is TRBV4-3 and J usage is TRBJ2-3, with D possibly TRBD1 on 5 matching bases. The CDR3 extends over 19 amino acids. With 0 bases removed from V and 1 base from J, the gap between germline ends came to 20 bases. The germline CDR1 and CDR2 sequences are LGHNA and YSLEER. The CDR3 nucleotides are TGCGCCAGCAGCCAAGAGATGGCAGGGTTAAATACCCGCACAGATACGCAGTATTTT. Encoded protein: CASSQEMAGLNTRTDTQYF.

This chain links TRBV4-3 with TRBJ2-3, with D tentatively TRBD2 (5 bases). This CDR3 spans 16 amino acids. The germline V and J ends were trimmed by 1 base and 7 bases, with 18 bases remaining between them. CDR1 LGHNA and CDR2 YSLEER come from the germline V gene. DNA for the CDR3: TGCGCCAGCAGCCAAGTGATCGGGGAGTCCACCAATACGCAGTATTTT. As protein: CASSQVIGESTNTQYF.

V usage is TRBV10-3 and J usage is TRBJ2-1, with D unresolved. Trimming removed 0 bases from V and 7 bases from J, with 4 bases in between. The length of the CDR3 is 12 residues. Germline CDR1 ENHRY, CDR2 SYGVKD. The chain's CDR3 is CAISESRNEQFF. In nucleotides, the CDR3 is TGTGCCATCAGTGAGTCTCGGAATGAGCAGTTCTTC.

The chain employs TRBV7-2 and TRBJ1-2; 12 bases line up with TRBD1. CDR1 SGHTA and CDR2 FQGNSA come from the germline V gene. The CDR3 contains 14 residues. Losses at the gene ends were 4 bases for V and 10 bases for J; bases not matched to a gene: 7. The CDR3 bases are TGTGCCAGCAGCTCCGGGACAGGGGGCTACAACTACACCTTC. Protein product: CASSSGTGGYNYTF.

The chain couples TRBV7-3 to TRBJ1-1; 7 bases are a match to TRBD1. This CDR3 spans 15 amino acids. V lost 1 base, J lost 4 bases, and 6 bases stayed unmatched. Germline V CDR1 and CDR2: SGHTA, FQGTGA. CDR3 in amino acids: CASSLSRGPSTEAFF. The CDR3 DNA is TGTGCCAGCAGCTTAAGTAGGGGGCCAAGCACTGAAGCTTTCTTT.

This chain links TRBV29-1 with TRBJ2-5; D gene uncertain. This CDR3 is built from 13 residues. Germline V gene lookup returns CDR1 SQVTM and CDR2 ANQGSEA. With 4 bases removed from V and 1 base from J, the gap between germline ends came to 10 bases. The chain's CDR3 is CSVGSGVQETQYF. CDR3 sequence (DNA): TGCAGCGTTGGTAGTGGGGTCCAAGAGACCCAGTACTTC.

This clonotype appeared a few times. The chain carries TRBV12-3 or TRBV12-4 and TRBJ1-4; unclear D gene. Trimming stripped 5 bases from V and 8 bases from J, with 15 bases between. The CDR3 totals 14 residues. The CDR3 loop reads CASSPPPGMEKLFF. In DNA form, the CDR3 reads TGTGCCAGCAGTCCCCCACCGGGCATGGAAAAACTGTTTTTT.

A few counts support this clonotype. This sequence joins TRBV20-1 and TRBJ2-5, with TRBD2 matching over 8 bases. Germline trimming cut 6 bases from V and 2 bases from J; bases unmatched to any gene: 5. The CDR3 has 13 residues. From germline, CDR1 is DFQATT and CDR2 SNEGSKA (reference sequence). The DNA of the CDR3 is TGCAGTGCCAAGACTAGCGTACAAGAGACCCAGTACTTC. It codes for CSAKTSVQETQYF.